The rows below give T cell receptor beta chains drawn from one sample of a study of shared clonotypes between healthy human individuals. Method: immunoSEQ multiplex PCR; TCRdb's copy keeps in-frame clones and lacks some. In the table there are 300,000 to 400,000 clones, 73% of which are singletons. The sample consisted of memory CD4+ T cells sorted from blood. These receptor sequences come from a man aged 25-45 years in good health. The CDR3 runs from the conserved cysteine through the conserved F or W.

v_call | cdr3_aa
TRBV18 | CASSPNDPGEQFF
TRBV27 | CASSRQGALSNQPQHF
TRBV2 | CASSLDRSNAGELFF
TRBV5-6 | CASSLALRTSADSYNEQFF
TRBV6-1 | CASSEGEGNTGELFF
TRBV29-1 | CSVETTPGGYTF
TRBV19 | CASSNPPYNEQFF
TRBV19 | CASGDREKPYEQYF
TRBV7-3 | CASSRVPEETQYF
TRBV6-1 | CASRGQGIAGELFF
TRBV28 | CASSKKLRYEQYF
TRBV7-8 | CASSLESGGSGYEQYF
TRBV11-2 | CASSPRDRGFSEQFF
TRBV5-4 | CASSFGGNYGYTF
TRBV6-5 | CASSYSGGDGSYEQYF
TRBV10-3 | CAISESGTGGRHEQYF
TRBV7-9 | CASSLYGRLQETQYF
TRBV4-1 | CASSLTGGQGSSYEQYF
TRBV10-2 | CASRVSGNEKLFF
TRBV5-4 | CASSFDRGGEKLFF
TRBV5-6 | CASSLGRVGEKLFF
TRBV28 | CASRPPGGFYGYTF
TRBV10-3 | CAVSQEGYQETQYF
TRBV30 | CAWRLQGVDSPLHF
TRBV11-2 | CASSSRTMGWGGELFF
TRBV18 | CASSGRTGNTEAFF
TRBV7-9 | CASSLDQTQYF
TRBV28 | CASSLGGNTGANVLTF
TRBV4-3 | CASSQDPQGNYEQYF
TRBV6-5 | CASSPIRGTEAFF
TRBV7-9 | CASSLAQGDEQYF
TRBV5-8 | CASSLGEGRADTQYF
TRBV6-5 | CASSYEGLAGNEQFF
TRBV9 | CASSVVGSNYNEQFF
TRBV7-9 | CASSLGIVGHEAFF
TRBV7-8 | CASSFYPTRRETQYF
TRBV5-4 | CASSLGTGKTGELFF
TRBV7-3 | CASSRQSHSGANVLTF
TRBV10-2 | CASSGTGVYEQYF
TRBV30 | CAWSSVGQRDEQFF
TRBV4-3 | CASSRQGRTNYGYTF
TRBV7-9 | CASRDGPNEQYF
TRBV7-2 | CASSFSESYEQYF
TRBV6-6 | CASSSAGQGYEQYF
TRBV25-1 | CASSESGDSAPYNEQFF
TRBV27 | CASSPTWVRNEQYF
TRBV28 | CASSPSGSSYEQYF
TRBV19 | CASSIDKVPGLASNTGELFF
TRBV6-5 | CASSPRGDRHEKLFF
TRBV18 | CASSPTTEGYGYTF
TRBV19 | CASSMYVRPNEQFF
TRBV9 | CASSKRSGGFYGYTF
TRBV5-6 | CASLKTGAPYEQYF
TRBV2 | CASRGLWAANNEQFF
TRBV10-1 | CASSVGGPTDTQYF
TRBV7-9 | CASSEEIGGTDNEKLFF